The 32 T cell receptor beta chains below all came from one sample that was sequenced in a study of blood T cell repertoires in COVID-19. The method was immunoSEQ multiplex PCR; TCRdb's version includes in-frame clones alone and lacks a portion of them. The data contain tens of thousands of clones, 85% of them seen just once; the ten biggest clones take up roughly an eighth. The sequencing sample was made of peripheral blood. The source is a human donor in a cohort sampled during active COVID-19.

The rearrangement links TRBV19 to TRBJ1-6; 7 bases are shared with TRBD1. Germline CDR1 LNHDA, CDR2 SQIVND (reference sequence). V lost 1 base, J lost 10 bases, and 7 bases stayed unmatched. The CDR3 runs 15 residues. The CDR3 sequence: CASSIVGQGESPLHF. In DNA form, the CDR3 reads TGTGCCAGTAGTATAGTCGGCCAGGGGGAATCACCCCTCCACTTT. Looking up the rest from reference TRBV19 and TRBJ1-6 gives the full variable domain: DGGITQSPKYLFRKEGQNVTLSCEQNLNHDAMYWYRQDPGQGLRLIYYSQIVNDFQKGDIAEGYSVSREKKESFPLTVTSAQKNPTAFYLCASSIVGQGESPLHFGNGTRLTVT.

V is TRBV6-7 and J is TRBJ2-3; 12 positions match TRBD2. TRBV6-7 is labeled an ORF, and its function is uncertain. This CDR3 spans 17 amino acids. J gave up 10 bases and V 0 bases, and 11 bases lay outside the gene matches. This CDR3 is CASSYSRASGREYSQYF. The DNA for the CDR3 is TGTGCCAGCAGTTACTCGAGGGCTAGCGGGAGGGAGTATTCGCAGTATTTT.

This sequence joins TRBV7-9 and TRBJ2-1; 7 bases map to TRBD1. CDR1 and CDR2 from the germline V gene are SEHNR and FQNEAQ (reference sequence). J lost 0 bases, V lost 7 bases, and 6 bases had no gene match. This CDR3 has 15 amino acids. In nucleotides, the CDR3 is TGTGCCAGCATCCTAGGGGACAGCTCCTACAATGAGCAGTTCTTC. The encoded protein is CASILGDSSYNEQFF.

This chain connects TRBV5-1 to TRBJ1-2, with 7 bases matching TRBD1. The CDR3 length is 17 residues. V was clipped by 7 bases and J by 1 base; unmatched bases: 16. CDR1 is SGHRS, CDR2 YFSETQ, per germline. The CDR3 is CASGPGQSPPGNYGYTF. The CDR3 DNA reads TGCGCCAGCGGACCGGGACAGAGCCCTCCGGGTAACTATGGCTACACCTTC.

This clone is a singleton in its sample. This chain uses TRBV24-1 with TRBJ2-5; TRBD1 might be the D (5 bases). Germline V CDR1 and CDR2: KGHDR, SFDVKD. The CDR3 has 11 residues. The ends were cut back, 10 bases at V and 5 bases at J, with 10 bases in the middle. The CDR3: CATRKGETQYF. In DNA form, the CDR3 reads TGTGCCACTAGGAAGGGGGAGACCCAGTACTTC.

The genes are TRBV19 and TRBJ1-5, with 7 bases matching TRBD1. This CDR3 is built from 15 residues. Germline V gene lookup returns CDR1 LNHDA and CDR2 SQIVND (reference sequence). With V trimmed by 6 bases and J by 7 bases, 12 bases remained unmatched. The CDR3 region is CASSSRQGTRQPQHF. The CDR3 coding sequence is TGTGCCAGTAGCTCCCGACAGGGTACGAGGCAGCCCCAGCATTTT.

This chain joins TRBV27 and TRBJ2-7; TRBD2 matches at 9 bases. Germline CDR1 reads MNHEY; CDR2 reads SMNVEV (reference sequence). The J segment lost 1 base and the V segment lost 5 bases, leaving 9 bases of the junction unmatched. The CDR3 is 16 amino acids. CDR3 DNA: TGTGCCAGCAGTAGGTTAGCGGGAGCCCAATCCTACGAGCAGTACTTC. This codes for CASSRLAGAQSYEQYF.

The rearrangement joins TRBV27 to TRBJ2-1; 7 nucleotides line up with TRBD1. Germline V lookup: CDR1 MNHEY, CDR2 SMNVEV (reference sequence). The trim removed 4 bases at V and 4 bases at J, leaving 7 bases unmatched. The CDR3 covers 15 residues. The CDR3: CASSSGTASYNEQFF. The CDR3 coding sequence is TGTGCCAGCAGTTCCGGGACAGCTTCTTACAATGAGCAGTTCTTC.

The V call is TRBV14, the J call TRBJ1-3; TRBD1 matches 9 bases. Germline V CDR1 and CDR2: SGHDN, FVKESK. The CDR3 runs 16 residues. Trimming took 0 bases from V and 2 from J; bases not matched to a gene: 2. The CDR3 DNA sequence: TGTGCCAGCAGCCAAGAAACAGGGGGCACTGGAAACACCATATATTTT. Translation gives CASSQETGGTGNTIYF.

The J gene is TRBJ2-1, the V gene TRBV28; TRBD1 might be the D (6 bases). The CDR3 has 13 residues. V lost 9 bases, J lost 5 bases, and 14 bases lay in between. The germline V gene has CDR1 MDHEN and CDR2 SYDVKM. CDR3 residues: CASGVGAHNEQFF. CDR3 nucleotides: TGTGCCAGTGGGGTGGGGGCCCACAATGAGCAGTTCTTC.

V gene TRBV5-6 combines with J gene TRBJ1-1; maybe TRBD1 (5 bases). From germline, CDR1 is SGHDT and CDR2 YYEEEE. The CDR3 totals 15 residues. Trimming stripped 4 bases from V and 4 bases from J, with 17 bases between. This CDR3 is CASSPVRVRGTEAFF. In DNA, the CDR3 is TGTGCCAGCAGCCCCGTCAGGGTCAGAGGCACTGAAGCTTTCTTT.

Details on this clone: This CDR3 is also generated by other DNA sequences in the sample. This chain links TRBV5-1 with TRBJ2-5; 7 positions match TRBD2. Germline CDR1 is SGHRS and CDR2 is YFSETQ. This CDR3 region has 13 residues. V lost 1 base and J lost 5; bases outside the gene matches: 2. DNA for the CDR3: TGCGCCAGCAGCTTGAGGGGAGGGGAGACCCAGTACTTC. Its protein product is CASSLRGGETQYF.

V gene TRBV6-5 combines with J gene TRBJ1-5; weak D call: TRBD1 (6 bases). The CDR3 has 14 amino acids. V shed 6 bases and J shed 3 bases, with 12 bases lying between them. Germline V gene sequence: CDR1 MNHEY, CDR2 SVGAGI. The DNA for the CDR3 is TGTGCCAGCAGCCCACAGGGCTCCAATCAGCCCCAGCATTTT. It yields the protein CASSPQGSNQPQHF.

The rearrangement uses TRBV24-1 and TRBJ2-5; possible D gene TRBD2, 5 bases. CDR1 KGHDR and CDR2 SFDVKD come from the germline V gene. The CDR3 extends over 15 amino acids. Trimming left V 0 bases short and J 1 base short, with 8 bases between. The CDR3 spells CATSDLGGTQETQYF. The DNA of the CDR3 is TGTGCCACCAGTGATTTGGGAGGAACCCAAGAGACCCAGTACTTC.

The rearrangement uses TRBV7-9 and TRBJ1-4, with D possibly TRBD1 on 6 matching bases. The CDR3 is 14 amino acids. V gave up 4 bases and J gave up 8 bases, with 14 bases separating them. Germline values: CDR1 SEHNR, CDR2 FQNEAQ (reference sequence). CDR3 region: CASSSHRVGEKLFF. The CDR3 nucleotides are TGTGCCAGCAGCTCCCACAGGGTAGGGGAAAAACTGTTTTTT.

The chain carries TRBV15 and TRBJ1-1; 7 nucleotides line up with TRBD1. Germline-derived CDR1 and CDR2 are LNHNV and YYDKDF (reference sequence). With 5 bases clipped from V and 1 base from J, the junction kept 7 bases outside the gene matches. This CDR3 is built from 15 residues. The CDR3, as DNA: TGTGCCACCAGCCGCGAGGGGGCCCGGAACACTGAAGCTTTCTTT. It yields the protein CATSREGARNTEAFF. The full variable domain, with the rest looked up from reference TRBV15 and TRBJ1-1, is DAMVIQNPRYQVTQFGKPVTLSCSQTLNHNVMYWYQQKSSQAPKLLFHYYDKDFNNEADTPDNFQSRRPNTSFCFLDIRSPGLGDTAMYLCATSREGARNTEAFFGQGTRLTVV.

V is TRBV5-1 and J is TRBJ2-2, with TRBD2 as a possible D gene (6 bases). Germline V lookup: CDR1 SGHRS, CDR2 YFSETQ. The CDR3 consists of 15 residues. V was shortened by 5 bases and J by 2 bases, with 13 bases between the two germline ends. The CDR3 region has the DNA TGCGCCAGCAGTATAGGCGGGGTCAACACCGGGGAGCTGTTTTTT. Translation gives CASSIGGVNTGELFF.

CDR3 nucleotide sequence: TGTGCCAGCAGCGTAGTTCAGACAGGCACAGATACGCAGTATTTT. Protein: CASSVVQTGTDTQYF. The chain carries TRBV9 and TRBJ2-3, with a possible D match to TRBD1 (5 bases). V shed 0 bases and J shed 1 base, with 9 bases lying between them. The germline CDR1 and CDR2 sequences are SGDLS and YYNGEE. This CDR3 is built from 15 residues.

The chain has TRBV6-5 and TRBJ2-2, with 7 bases that match TRBD1. V was clipped by 0 bases and J by 9 bases; unmatched bases: 7. Germline lookup yields CDR1 MNHEY and CDR2 SVGAGI. CDR3 length equals 15 residues. The CDR3 sequence is CASSYSRQGRRELFF. The CDR3 DNA sequence: TGTGCCAGCAGTTACTCAAGACAGGGCCGGCGGGAGCTGTTTTTT.

CDR3 coding DNA: TGTGCCACCAGTGCACCGGGACAGTTCTCTGGGGCCAACGTCCTGACTTTC. Amino acids: CATSAPGQFSGANVLTF. The chain couples TRBV24-1 to TRBJ2-6, with 7 positions matching TRBD1. V was pared by 5 bases and J by 0 bases, with 6 bases of the junction left unmatched. Germline values: CDR1 KGHDR, CDR2 SFDVKD. The CDR3 sequence is 17 residues long.

V usage is TRBV5-1 and J usage is TRBJ2-7; 11 bases match TRBD1. V lost 7 bases and J lost 6; bases outside the gene matches: 9. The CDR3 covers 14 residues. The germline V gene has CDR1 SGHRS and CDR2 YFSETQ. CDR3 in amino acids: CASAGTGGSVEQYF. CDR3 DNA: TGCGCCAGCGCCGGGACAGGGGGTAGTGTCGAGCAGTACTTC.

The chain couples TRBV15 to TRBJ2-7; 12 bases map to TRBD1. The CDR3 sequence is 16 residues long. The V and J ends lost 1 base and 5 bases, in that order; junction bases with no gene match: 6. CDR1 LNHNV and CDR2 YYDKDF come from the germline V gene (reference sequence). The DNA for the CDR3 is TGTGCCACCAGCAGAGGAGGGACAGGGGGCTTCAACGAGCAGTACTTC. This translates into CATSRGGTGGFNEQYF.

The J gene is TRBJ1-1, the V gene TRBV25-1; TRBD1 agrees at 7 bases. Germline V lookup: CDR1 MGHDK, CDR2 SYGVNS. The CDR3 covers 14 residues. J lost 6 bases, V lost 2 bases, and 6 bases had no gene match. The DNA of the CDR3 is TGTGCCAGCAGTGAACCCCGGCAGGGGGCTGAAGCTTTCTTT. Translation: CASSEPRQGAEAFF.

V usage is TRBV24-1 and J usage is TRBJ2-2; no clear D. The ends were cut back, 6 bases at V and 7 bases at J, with 5 bases in the middle. The CDR3 runs to 11 residues. The germline gives CDR1 KGHDR, CDR2 SFDVKD. CDR3 nucleotide sequence: TGTGCCACCAGTCGCGGCGGGGAGCTGTTTTTT. Its translation is CATSRGGELFF.

The chain carries TRBV5-5 and TRBJ2-7; 9 bases fit TRBD1. CDR1 SGHKS and CDR2 YYEKEE come from the germline V gene (reference sequence). The length of the CDR3 is 16 residues. Losses at the gene ends were 4 bases for V and 1 base for J; bases not matched to a gene: 9. For the CDR3, the DNA is TGTGCCAGCAGCCCCCGCGGGGACAGGGTATCCTACGAGCAGTACTTC. It encodes CASSPRGDRVSYEQYF.

The chain joins TRBV7-3 to TRBJ2-1; perhaps TRBD1 as D (5 bases). V was trimmed by 5 bases and J by 6 bases, leaving 11 bases between them. The CDR3 totals 13 residues. Germline V gene sequence: CDR1 SGHTA, CDR2 FQGTGA. The CDR3 DNA reads as TGTGCCAGCAGCAAAGGGGTGGGCAATGAGCAGTTCTTC. It yields the protein CASSKGVGNEQFF.

This clone was seen a single time. This chain joins TRBV10-3 and TRBJ2-2, with a possible D match to TRBD2 (5 bases). The V and J ends lost 5 bases and 4 bases respectively, with 8 bases between them. The CDR3 runs 13 residues. CDR1 and CDR2 from the germline V gene are ENHRY and SYGVKD. This CDR3 is CAISSEGTGELFF. DNA of the CDR3: TGTGCCATCAGTAGCGAGGGCACCGGGGAGCTGTTTTTT.

The rearrangement links TRBV24-1 to TRBJ2-7; possible D gene TRBD1, 6 bases. V was shortened by 4 bases and J by 3 bases, with 15 bases between the two germline ends. The CDR3 has 15 residues. Germline CDR1 KGHDR, CDR2 SFDVKD. The CDR3 region has the DNA TGTGCCACCAGTGACCCCTTCCGGGACAACTACGAGCAGTACTTC. Translation gives CATSDPFRDNYEQYF.

V and J are TRBV23-1 and TRBJ2-3; 7 bases agree with TRBD1. TRBV23-1 is treated as an ORF (open reading frame) with a function not yet certain. The CDR3 has 15 amino acids. The J segment lost 3 bases and the V segment lost 0 bases, leaving 3 bases of the junction unmatched. The CDR3 sequence: CASSQSTGSTDTQYF. In DNA form, the CDR3 reads TGCGCCAGCAGTCAATCGACAGGGAGTACAGATACGCAGTATTTT.

The CDR3 protein is CASSRAPGREGRDEQFF. CDR3 sequence (DNA): TGTGCCAGCAGCCGAGCCCCGGGGCGGGAGGGCCGGGATGAGCAGTTCTTC. The J gene is TRBJ2-1, the V gene TRBV7-3; 9 nucleotides match TRBD2. Germline assignment: CDR1 SGHTA and CDR2 FQGTGA. The CDR3 is 17 amino acids. Trimming at V came to 5 bases and at J to 8 bases, leaving 16 bases not matched to a gene.

This clone occurred once. The gene calls are TRBV27 and TRBJ1-1; no firm D call. The CDR3 has 13 amino acids. Trimming stripped 6 bases from V and 6 bases from J, with 14 bases between. CDR1 and CDR2 (germline): MNHEY, SMNVEV (reference sequence). CDR3 residues: CASSPVSLAEAFF. CDR3 nucleotide sequence: TGTGCCAGCAGCCCGGTTTCCCTCGCTGAAGCTTTCTTT.

The sample holds a few counts of this clone. The chain is built from TRBV7-9 and TRBJ2-1; unclear D gene. Germline V gene sequence: CDR1 SEHNR, CDR2 FQNEAQ (reference sequence). V gave up 0 bases and J gave up 5 bases, with 5 bases separating them. The CDR3 length is 13 residues. For the CDR3, the DNA is TGTGCCAGCAGCTTAGCACAGCACAATGAGCAGTTCTTC. This sequence encodes CASSLAQHNEQFF.